The 14 T cell receptor beta chains below were found in one sample sequenced in a study of breast tumors, draining lymph nodes, adjacent tissues (dated by TCRdb to 2015 to 2016). Library creation used multiplex PCR. The sample was run on an Illumina HiSeq 2000. In-frame beta chains were kept once TCRdb had trimmed the public reads at Q25 with fastp and called clones with MiXCR. Each CDR3 protein appears once, grouped with its most common genes and DNA. This sample comprises 60,000 to 65,000 distinct CDR3 sequences, approximately 57% of them detected only once. Of the sample, about 19% falls within the top ten clones. The specimen was breast tumor tissue. All receptors derive from a female donor with breast cancer. Some clones in this sample may be carry-over from other donors' samples.

V and J are TRBV28 and TRBJ2-7; perhaps TRBD1 as D (6 bases). The V gene's germline CDR1 is MDHEN and CDR2 SYDVKM. CDR3 length equals 15 residues. The V end was cut by 4 bases, the J end by 4 bases, with 17 bases between. CDR3 in amino acids: CASSYLGTNPYEQYF. CDR3 sequence (DNA): TGTGCCAGCAGTTATCTCGGGACAAATCCTTACGAGCAGTACTTC.

The sample holds many counts of this clonotype. V gene TRBV3-1 combines with J gene TRBJ1-2; D is perhaps TRBD1 (6 bases). The V and J ends lost 3 bases and 5 bases respectively, with 10 bases between them. This CDR3 region has 13 residues. Germline CDR1 LGHDT, CDR2 YNNKEL (reference sequence). CDR3 region: CASSHSRGYGYTF. The CDR3 DNA is TGTGCCAGCAGCCACAGCAGGGGATATGGCTACACCTTC.

This clonotype was detected ten times or more. The CDR3 nucleotides read TGCGCCAGCAGCTTGGGGGCAGGAATTAATGAAAAACTGTTTTTT. It is translated as CASSLGAGINEKLFF. The chain couples TRBV5-1 to TRBJ1-4; D unresolved. Germline loops: CDR1 SGHRS, CDR2 YFSETQ. This CDR3 has 15 residues. Trimming left V 0 bases short and J 4 bases short, with 10 bases between.

This clonotype was counted between two and nine times. The chain has TRBV29-1 and TRBJ2-5, with 7 bases identical to TRBD1. This CDR3 comprises 17 residues. V trimming: 0 bases; J trimming: 4 bases; junction bases outside the gene matches: 14. The germline V gene encodes CDR1 SQVTM and CDR2 ANQGSEA. The CDR3 is CSVEDPWDSSSGETQYF. The CDR3 nucleotides are TGCAGCGTTGAAGATCCGTGGGACAGCTCGTCCGGAGAGACCCAGTACTTC.

The rearrangement links TRBV4-2 to TRBJ2-3; 11 nucleotides match TRBD2. Per germline, CDR1 LGHNA and CDR2 YNFKEQ. The V segment lost 6 bases and the J segment 6 bases; nucleotides outside the gene matches: 8. This CDR3 is 15 amino acids long. Here the CDR3 DNA reads TGTGCCAGCAGACCACTAGCGGGAGCGGCTGATACGCAGTATTTT. It yields the protein CASRPLAGAADTQYF.

This clonotype was counted at least ten times. The V gene is TRBV20-1, the J gene TRBJ2-1, with D possibly matching TRBD2 (6 bases). V lost 2 bases and J 5 bases, leaving 13 bases between the germline ends. The CDR3 runs 14 residues. Germline V CDR1 and CDR2: DFQATT, SNEGSKA (reference sequence). The CDR3 spells CSARNLAGHNEQFF. CDR3 nucleotide sequence: TGCAGTGCTAGAAATCTCGCGGGGCACAATGAGCAGTTCTTC.

This clonotype has a count of ten or more. CDR3 nucleotides: TGTGCCAGCTCGCCCACGGGTCCAGAAGGCTACACCTTC. Protein product: CASSPTGPEGYTF. This chain links TRBV18 with TRBJ1-2; D is uncertain. This CDR3 has 13 amino acids. Germline values: CDR1 KGHSH, CDR2 LQKENI. V shed 6 bases and J shed 8 bases, with 16 bases lying between them.

As to this clonotype: Likely a read error: the CDR3 ends without its conserved phenylalanine or tryptophan. The rearrangement uses TRBV10-2 and TRBJ2-7; 7 positions agree with TRBD1. CDR3 size: 15 residues. J was trimmed by 5 bases and V by 2 bases; bases with no gene match: 9. Germline CDR1 is WSHSY and CDR2 is SAAADI. The CDR3 region is CASSEPRQGADEQYL. The CDR3 DNA is TGCGCCAGCAGTGAGCCCCGACAGGGCGCAGACGAGCAGTACCTC.

This clonotype was detected ten times or more. The chain combines TRBV28 with TRBJ1-5; D is uncertain. V was clipped by 3 bases and J by 0 bases, with 6 bases between them. The V gene's germline CDR1 is MDHEN and CDR2 SYDVKM. The CDR3 spans 14 residues. CDR3 nucleotides: TGTGCCAGCAGTTTTGACATTAGCAATCAGCCCCAGCATTTT. Its translation is CASSFDISNQPQHF.

Notes on this clonotype: The junction shows a germline mismatch at one end, possibly a read error. The rearrangement uses TRBV5-1 and TRBJ2-1; TRBD1 is a possible D gene (5 bases). This CDR3 spans 16 amino acids. Germline CDR1 and CDR2: SGHRS and YFSETQ. CDR3 nucleotides: TGTGCCAGCAGTGTGGGGCCAGCGCCCGTTGGTCCAGAGCAGTTCTTC. Translating gives CASSVGPAPVGPEQFF.

This clonotype has ten or more counts. This may arise from a read error, as a much more abundant clone is one base away. The chain carries TRBV20-1 and TRBJ2-1; 9 bases are shared with TRBD1. V dropped 6 bases and J dropped 9; count of bases not matched to a gene: 12. Germline lookup yields CDR1 DFQATT and CDR2 SNEGSKA (reference sequence). CDR3 length: 14 amino acids. The CDR3 here is CSAHDRGKLTEQFF. The CDR3 region has the DNA TGCAGTGCCCACGACAGGGGGAAATTAACTGAGCAGTTCTTC.

The chain employs TRBV6-6 and TRBJ1-6; D is undetermined. Deletions cut 2 bases from V and 10 bases from J, with 15 bases between. CDR1 and CDR2 from the germline V gene are MNHNY and SVGAGI (reference sequence). The CDR3 extends over 15 amino acids. This chain's CDR3 is CASSYAPFSGSPLHF. The CDR3 region has the DNA TGTGCCAGCAGTTACGCCCCTTTCAGTGGATCACCCCTCCACTTT.

This clonotype was counted many times. The chain recombines TRBV6-5 with TRBJ2-7, with 12 nucleotides matching TRBD1. Germline assignment: CDR1 MNHEY and CDR2 SVGAGI. V gave up 6 bases and J gave up 6 bases; unmatched junction bases: 3. The CDR3 runs 13 residues. CDR3 in DNA: TGTGCCAGCAGCAGGGACAGGGGGCTCGAGCAGTACTTC. This translates into CASSRDRGLEQYF.

V gene TRBV2 combines with J gene TRBJ1-4; D might be TRBD1 (5 bases). Trimming removed 5 bases from V and 8 bases from J, with 18 bases in between. This CDR3 contains 15 residues. CDR1 SNHLY and CDR2 FYNNEI come from the germline V gene. The DNA for the CDR3 is TGTGCCAGCAGTTTAGACAGTTACTCTGGGGAAAAACTGTTTTTT. Protein sequence: CASSLDSYSGEKLFF.